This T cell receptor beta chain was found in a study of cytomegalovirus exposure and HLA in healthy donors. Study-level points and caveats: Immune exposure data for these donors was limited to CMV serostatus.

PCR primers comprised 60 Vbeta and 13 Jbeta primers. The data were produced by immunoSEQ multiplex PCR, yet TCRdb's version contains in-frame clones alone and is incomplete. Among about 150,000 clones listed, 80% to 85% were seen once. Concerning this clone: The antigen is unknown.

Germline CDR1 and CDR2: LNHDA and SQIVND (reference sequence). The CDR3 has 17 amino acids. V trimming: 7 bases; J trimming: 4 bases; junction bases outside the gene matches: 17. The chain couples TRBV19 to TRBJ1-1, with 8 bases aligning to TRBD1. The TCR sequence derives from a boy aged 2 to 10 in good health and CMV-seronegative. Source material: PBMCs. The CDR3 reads CASKGIQGGGAFTEAFF. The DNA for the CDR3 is TGTGCCAGTAAGGGGATACAGGGGGGGGGCGCGTTCACTGAAGCTTTCTTT.